The present T cell receptor beta chain was sequenced within a study of cytomegalovirus exposure and HLA in healthy donors (dated by TCRdb to about 2017). Regarding the study in general: In an earlier analysis of around 540 of the donors, 276 Gb of sequence data and approximately 100 million unique TCR beta sequences from about 190 million T cells were reported. Roughly 300 gigabases of sequencing data and 70 million to 85 million unique TCR sequences were included in an early release covering roughly 700 HLA-typed donors. Among the approximately 430 genotyped donors, 81% belonged to the genetic ancestry cluster associated with self-reported Caucasian donors. The aim of the study was to test whether cataloging public T cell receptors could identify signatures of past pathogen exposure. The T cell repertoires of about 700 subjects were profiled by immunosequencing and related to cytomegalovirus serostatus. Along with the roughly 700-subject first cohort, a separate validation cohort of approximately 110 different subjects was used. The study combined high-throughput TCR immunosequencing, statistical association of individual TCRs with disease status, and machine learning to predict cytomegalovirus infection status. To study patterns of TCR occurrence, a later analysis re-analyzed previously published TCR beta repertoires from 650 to 750 donors and added high-resolution HLA genotyping. Rather than drawing on any new phenotypic data, the later analysis identified candidate immune exposures from TCR beta sequences and the way those sequences occurred across donors. An earlier analysis of roughly 600 of the donors used high-throughput TCR beta sequencing to judge whether each TCR beta V gene segment behaved as functional or pseudogenic. Donor age, sex, ethnicity and CMV serostatus were compiled together with the repertoire data. A later genetic analysis used genome-wide SNP genotypes for about 65% of the 666 donors, treating that subset as a discovery cohort. Every repertoire in the discovery cohort had been generated on one and the same sequencing platform. HLA typing covered class I and class II loci at four-digit resolution. The number of typed donors differed by locus: roughly 620-640 for A, B, C, DRB1 and DQB1; approximately 520 for DQA1; around 610 for DPA1; and 400 to 480 for DPB1. A handful of DR-DQ haplotypes were handled as single units for association and clustering because linkage in the cohort was strong. On average, 235,054 unique TCR beta nucleotide sequences were sequenced per donor among a few hundred genotyped donors of the cohort, with about 17% of those sequences being non-productive. Here is what the overall study found, with its caveats: The authors suggested that the approach could potentially be extended to other disease states and immunological phenotypes. Compared with equally common non-associated chains, HLA-associated TCR beta chains in a later analysis were more clonally expanded and had lower generation probabilities. A further reported finding was that TCR beta sequences accurately predicted the HLA-A and HLA-B alleles for most subjects in the first cohort. CMV serostatus was the only immune exposure information available for the cohort. The study gave a list of 150 to 200 TCR beta chains associated with cytomegalovirus. Because the 87-base-pair reads could not distinguish some IMGT-functional V segments, including TRBV6-2 and TRBV6-3, those segments were excluded. A group of highly shared sequence variants was considered likely to be a technical artifact of the sequencing pipeline. Three of the identified cytomegalovirus-associated TCR beta chains were confirmed in vitro to be specific for cytomegalovirus antigens. A later analysis associated about 17,000 TCR beta sequences with specific HLA alleles at a false discovery rate of 0.05. In a later analysis, most CMV-associated TCR beta chains were found to appear HLA-restricted, with HLA associations seemingly driven largely by CMV exposure. When HLA alleles, especially DR and DQ, strongly co-occurred, TCR associations were difficult to assign to individual alleles. Most TCR sequences were seen in very few donors, while some public TCRs were found in many individuals. The presence/absence analyses assumed that sequencing depth was roughly uniform across donors, and that assumption may not be true. Broadly in line with IMGT annotations, most TCR beta V segments showed up in productive rearrangements about 87% or about 30% of the time in an earlier analysis of about 500 of the donors. The classifier was reported to diagnose cytomegalovirus status with high specificity and sensitivity in both the original and validation cohorts. Correlated functional status among segregating V segments might be attributable to linkage disequilibrium, but an unknown experimental factor could not be ruled out. V-gene and J-gene trimming of TCR beta chains was associated with a missense DCLRE1C variant in a later genetic analysis, and the association was replicated in an independent cohort. According to a later analysis, TCR association rates differed among HLA loci, with DRB1 alleles showing the most associated TCRs and HLA-C alleles showing the fewest. Several of the top co-occurrence clusters appeared to be linked to parvovirus B19, influenza, CMV and Epstein-Barr virus, according to a later analysis. The cohort was sequenced for TCR beta chains only, and without alpha or paired-chain data the features that could be detected were limited. Because counts were too low, some 17 rarely observed V segments, including chromosome 9 orphons, were excluded from the earlier analysis of 587 of the donors. Because HLA typing was missing for some donors at each locus, association tests included only the typed subset. Compared with the roughly 720-donor mean, donors in an Asian-associated ancestry cluster had fewer N-insertions in productive TCRs, according to a later genetic analysis.

In total, more than 500 healthy bone marrow donors made up the cohort. At the time of sampling, every cohort member was nominally healthy, though immune exposures that went unrecorded were likely present. The donor tested CMV seronegative and was one of the 352 seronegative cohort members. A peripheral blood sample was provided by each donor, and peripheral blood mononuclear cells were used for TCR beta sequencing. The Qiagen DNeasy Blood Extraction Kit was used to extract genomic DNA from the blood cell samples. Remarks on this clone: The antigen it binds to is not known. It has no much larger one-base neighbor in the sample; base qualities were not kept.

The CDR3 contains 17 residues, cysteine and phenylalanine counted. The retained sequence is limited to the CDR3, 51 bases, with the frame set at the first base. The library was obtained by the immunoSEQ multiplex PCR assay. The multiplex PCR relied on a mix of 60 forward primers for TCR Vbeta segments and 13 reverse primers for TCR Jbeta segments. Amplification of the CDR3 region of rearranged TCR beta genes was performed with a multiplex PCR assay on genomic DNA. Amplified TCR beta libraries were sequenced as 87-base-pair reads on the Illumina HiSeq System. The paper's processing steps were these. A later analysis counted around 72 million unique TCR beta chains across the 700 or so repertoires, and roughly 9.9 million of these chains were shared by at least two donors. Raw reads were error-corrected and collapsed into unique sequences by a nearest-neighbor algorithm in which closely related sequences were merged to remove PCR and sequencing errors. Alignment of CDR3 sequences to IMGT reference sequences was used to assign V, D and J gene segments. For a sequence to be retained, a match of at least six nucleotides to both a V gene segment and a J gene segment was required. A rearrangement was called productive if the CDR3 had no stop codons and remained in frame with V and J, and every other rearrangement was called non-productive. CDR3 was defined according to IMGT convention as the region running from the second conserved V-encoded cysteine to the conserved J-encoded phenylalanine. The earlier analysis of about 530 of the donors excluded any sequence lacking an unambiguous match to a single V gene segment. An earlier analysis of about 590 of the donors classified V segments as functional when productive rearrangements were above 56.7% and as segregating when the standard deviation between donors was above 5%. To diagnose cytomegalovirus status from the catalog of TCR beta chain sequences, a statistical classification framework was built. V and J gene assignment, in a later analysis, came from comparing TCR nucleotide sequences with IMGT/GENE-DB human TR gene sequences. A later analysis assigned CDR3 sequences and most-parsimonious VDJ recombination scenarios with the TCRdist pipeline. In a later analysis, each TCR beta chain was defined by its CDR3 amino acid sequence together with its V-gene family, and reads lacking a unique V-gene family were excluded. To address suspected cross-contamination and a sequencing artifact, a later analysis removed several hundred highly shared, low-generation-probability nucleotide sequences. In a later analysis, a clonal expansion index was calculated for each public chain from normalized within-repertoire ranks of inferred template counts. In a later analysis, generation probabilities were computed using a VDJ recombination model fitted to out-of-frame rearrangements, and the results were checked against IGoR. In a later analysis, hypergeometric tests were used to score TCR-TCR, TCR-HLA and TCR-CMV co-occurrence, with a repertoire-size bias correction applied to TCR pairs. False discovery rates were estimated in a later analysis by permuting HLA or CMV assignments 20 times. A later analysis grouped co-occurring TCRs with DBSCAN, adding TCRdist sequence similarity when clustering within HLA-allele-positive subsets. For co-occurrence clustering, repertoires with fewer than 30,000 or more than 120,000 public chains were excluded, along with about five repertoires with anomalous nucleotide sharing. The immuneACCESS repertoire file appears here via TCRdb, limited to in-frame rearrangements. These files lack a portion of the clones; in checked studies, under half of the deficit traces to unresolved V genes, and the cause of the others is not known. V and J calls and clone size follow that table, whereas D and trimming were derived from the DNA. This sample has 100,000 to 150,000 clones in its table, and 80% of those were observed once. Under 3.5% of the sample belongs to the ten largest clones.

This chain joins TRBV21-1 to TRBJ1-1; the table's D gene call, TRBD1, was not cross checked with the DNA. TRBV21-1 is listed as a pseudogene. This receptor was identified in a male donor in good health and CMV-seronegative. The sequenced sample consisted of PBMCs. The CDR3 protein is CASSKVLCTGGNTEAFF. The DNA reads as follows: TGTGCCAGCAGCAAAGTGTTATGTACAGGGGGGAACACTGAAGCTTTCTTT.